This T cell receptor beta chain was recovered during a study of blood T cell repertoires in COVID-19. Those who participated ranged in age from roughly 18 to 89 years and resided in approximately 26 US areas. Cohorts were assigned according to the clinical history that participants reported. The assay was immunoSEQ multiplex PCR, and TCRdb's table has in-frame clones only and misses some. The data hold 200,000 to 300,000 clones, with 65% to 90% observed a single time. The CDR3 totals 14 residues. Trimming pared 3 bases from V and 4 bases from J, leaving 12 bases between. Germline CDR1 KGHSH, CDR2 LQKENI.

Sequencing was done on a sample of PBMCs or T cells enriched from blood (not recorded which). The V and J genes are TRBV18 and TRBJ1-1; the D gene is possibly TRBD1 (5 bases). The receptor comes from a woman aged 45-65 years with acute COVID-19. The CDR3: CASSPARGGTEAFF. CDR3 sequence (DNA): TGTGCCAGCTCACCGGCCCGGGGGGGCACTGAAGCTTTCTTT.